The 20 T cell receptor beta chains given below trace back to one sample, sequenced in a study of naive and memory T cell subsets. Both TRBC1 and TRBC2 were covered by a beta constant-region primer of two equimolar oligonucleotides. TCRdb analysed the UMI-ligation and nested PCR reads with MiXCR anew, one entry per CDR3 protein. This sample has 120,000 to 150,000 distinct CDR3 sequences, with over 15% found just once. The sequencing input was naive CD4+ T cells from blood. The receptors originated from a human donor in good health.

This clonotype was detected ten times or more. The rearrangement joins TRBV3-1 to TRBJ2-7; the D gene is possibly TRBD2 (6 bases). The CDR3 has 15 residues. Germline V gene data show CDR1 as LGHDT and CDR2 as YNNKEL (reference sequence). Between the trimmed V and J ends, which lost 1 base and 8 bases, there was a span of 18 bases. CDR3 protein: CASSQVGSGPWKQYF. CDR3 DNA: TGTGCCAGCAGCCAAGTGGGTAGCGGACCCTGGAAGCAGTACTTC.

Of note for this clonotype: Germline and junction disagree at one end, which may indicate a read error. The V call is TRBV28, the J call TRBJ1-5; D is unresolved. CDR1 is MDHEN, CDR2 SYDVKM, per germline. The CDR3 length is 11 residues. The CDR3: CAGSYNQPQHF. In DNA, the CDR3 is TGTGCCGGCAGTTATAATCAGCCCCAGCATTTT.

This clonotype occurred many times. V gene TRBV29-1 combines with J gene TRBJ2-5, with D possibly TRBD2 on 6 matching bases. Trimming left V 4 bases short and J 2 bases short, with 20 bases between. Per the germline V gene, CDR1 is SQVTM and CDR2 is ANQGSEA. The CDR3 consists of 16 residues. CDR3 residues: CSVAGRQHIGQETQYF. The CDR3 coding sequence is TGCAGCGTTGCGGGGAGGCAGCACATAGGGCAAGAGACCCAGTACTTC.

The chain recombines TRBV6-2 or TRBV6-3 with TRBJ1-5, with D possibly matching TRBD1 (5 bases). The CDR3 length is 14 residues. Germline assignment: CDR1 MNHEY and CDR2 SVGEGT. V was clipped by 5 bases and J by 3 bases, with 11 bases between them. CDR3: CASSGMGDNQPQHF. In nucleotides, the CDR3 is TGTGCCAGCAGTGGCATGGGGGACAATCAGCCCCAGCATTTT.

The chain employs TRBV29-1 and TRBJ2-1, with a weak D call TRBD1 (6 bases). This CDR3 spans 15 amino acids. V was pared by 6 bases and J by 2 bases, with 17 bases between. Germline CDR1 is SQVTM and CDR2 is ANQGSEA. The CDR3, as DNA: TGCAGCGTAGCCGGACAGACCTTGCCCTACAATGAGCAGTTCTTC. Its translation: CSVAGQTLPYNEQFF.

In this sample, this clonotype turned up a few times. The V call is TRBV4-2, the J call TRBJ2-7; 11 positions agree with TRBD2. J lost 2 bases, V lost 0 bases, and 3 bases had no gene match. CDR1 LGHNA and CDR2 YNFKEQ come from the germline V gene. This CDR3 is built from 16 residues. As DNA, the CDR3 is TGTGCCAGCAGCCAAGACGTGACTAGCGGGACCTACGAGCAGTACTTC. It yields the protein CASSQDVTSGTYEQYF.

This clonotype was counted only a few times. V gene TRBV20-1 combines with J gene TRBJ2-3, with 7 bases fitting TRBD2. CDR3 size: 15 residues. The V gene end was trimmed by 2 bases and the J gene end by 3 bases; junction bases not matched to a gene: 8. Germline assignment: CDR1 DFQATT and CDR2 SNEGSKA (reference sequence). CDR3 region: CSARSGGEGTDTQYF. The DNA of the CDR3 is TGCAGTGCTAGATCCGGCGGGGAGGGGACAGATACGCAGTATTTT.

This clonotype was seen many times. This rearrangement joins TRBV29-1 to TRBJ2-2; 8 nucleotides line up with TRBD1. Trimming at V came to 6 bases and at J to 4 bases, leaving 7 bases not matched to a gene. Germline V lookup: CDR1 SQVTM, CDR2 ANQGSEA. The CDR3 is 14 amino acids. CDR3 nucleotide sequence: TGCAGCGTATTTGGACAGGGAGGCACCGGGGAGCTGTTTTTT. As protein: CSVFGQGGTGELFF.

The CDR3 loop is CASSPWTWAQETQYF. Here the CDR3 DNA reads TGTGCCAGCTCGCCTTGGACATGGGCGCAAGAGACCCAGTACTTC. The chain couples TRBV18 to TRBJ2-5; D possibly corresponds to TRBD1 (5 bases). The CDR3 extends over 15 amino acids. Trimming pared 6 bases from V and 2 bases from J, leaving 16 bases between. CDR1 is KGHSH, CDR2 LQKENI, per germline.

This clonotype came up once. The V call is TRBV10-3, the J call TRBJ2-2; 8 nucleotides agree with TRBD1. Germline lookup yields CDR1 ENHRY and CDR2 SYGVKD. The CDR3 runs 16 residues. The trim removed 3 bases at V and 4 bases at J, leaving 7 bases unmatched. CDR3 loop: CAISDYRTGPTGELFF. The CDR3 coding sequence is TGTGCCATCAGTGACTACCGGACAGGGCCCACCGGGGAGCTGTTTTTT.

This clonotype was observed at least ten times. The chain couples TRBV7-2 to TRBJ2-3, with TRBD2 matching 9 bases. This CDR3 has 15 residues. V dropped 4 bases and J dropped 4; count of bases not matched to a gene: 6. The V gene's germline CDR1 is SGHTA and CDR2 FQGNSA. CDR3 region: CASSWRSGSADTQYF. The CDR3 DNA follows: TGTGCCAGCAGCTGGCGTAGCGGGAGTGCAGATACGCAGTATTTT.

This clonotype was seen only a few times. The V and J genes are TRBV6-2 or TRBV6-3 and TRBJ1-5; tentative D call: TRBD1 (5 bases). V gave up 7 bases and J gave up 7 bases, with 23 bases separating them. The germline CDR1 and CDR2 sequences are MNHEY and SVGEGT. This CDR3 has 16 residues. CDR3 DNA: TGTGCCAGCACCACCCCAGGGCCTCAGGAGTGGCAGCCCCAGCATTTT. The encoded protein is CASTTPGPQEWQPQHF.

This clonotype showed up just a few times. This chain connects TRBV6-2 or TRBV6-3 to TRBJ2-6, with 7 nucleotides matching TRBD1. The CDR3 has 16 amino acids. J was trimmed by 2 bases and V by 2 bases; bases with no gene match: 3. The germline CDR1 and CDR2 sequences are MNHEY and SVGEGT. CDR3 DNA sequence: TGTGCCAGCAGTTACCCAACAGGGGCTGGGGCCAACGTCCTGACTTTC. Amino acid sequence: CASSYPTGAGANVLTF.

The chain has TRBV2 and TRBJ1-1; weak D call: TRBD1 (5 bases). CDR1 is SNHLY and CDR2 is FYNNEI in the germline V gene. V dropped 1 base and J dropped 1 base, with 10 bases sitting between them. The CDR3 is made up of 15 amino acids. CDR3 loop: CASSEDAGSNTEAFF. CDR3 bases: TGTGCCAGCAGTGAAGATGCAGGGTCGAACACTGAAGCTTTCTTT.

The chain employs TRBV4-1 and TRBJ1-4; no firm D call. Germline lookup yields CDR1 MGHRA and CDR2 YSYEKL. Trimming cost V 5 bases and J 7 bases, with 14 bases left between them. The CDR3 contains 14 residues. In nucleotides, the CDR3 is TGCGCCAGCAGCTCCGGATCCACGGGTGAAAAACTGTTTTTT. Protein product: CASSSGSTGEKLFF.

This clonotype was detected only a few times. V usage is TRBV2 and J usage is TRBJ1-5; 7 bases match TRBD1. Germline values: CDR1 SNHLY, CDR2 FYNNEI. The CDR3 runs 14 residues. Trimming at V came to 8 bases and at J to 3 bases, leaving 7 bases not matched to a gene. The CDR3 DNA sequence: TGTGCCAGCTCGAGGGACAGTTACAATCAGCCCCAGCATTTT. Translating it yields CASSRDSYNQPQHF.

The chain is built from TRBV7-8 and TRBJ2-3; maybe TRBD1 (8 bases). CDR3 size: 16 residues. Per the germline V gene, CDR1 is SGHVS and CDR2 is FQNEAQ. The V gene lost 5 bases and the J gene lost 2 bases, with 17 bases spanning the gap. Here the CDR3 reads CASSKRDRLNTDTQYF. The CDR3 DNA is TGTGCCAGCAGCAAGCGGGACAGGCTGAACACAGATACGCAGTATTTT.

This chain joins TRBV20-1 and TRBJ2-5; TRBD1 matches at 9 bases. Germline assignment: CDR1 DFQATT and CDR2 SNEGSKA (reference sequence). The CDR3 loop spans 14 amino acids. The V gene end was trimmed by 1 base and the J gene end by 3 bases; junction bases not matched to a gene: 3. CDR3 sequence (DNA): TGCAGTGCTAGAGGGGGGACAGGGAAAGAGACCCAGTACTTC. It translates to CSARGGTGKETQYF.

This clonotype was seen a few times. The chain couples TRBV6-5 to TRBJ2-1, with 14 bases identical to TRBD2. Losses at the gene ends were 2 bases for V and 5 bases for J; bases not matched to a gene: 8. Per germline, CDR1 MNHEY and CDR2 SVGAGI. The CDR3 spans 18 residues. Written as DNA, the CDR3 is TGTGCCAGCAGTTACGCCAAGACTAGCGGGAGGGTGAACAATGAGCAGTTCTTC. Amino acids: CASSYAKTSGRVNNEQFF.

The chain links TRBV5-5 to TRBJ2-1; 13 nucleotides line up with TRBD2. The CDR3 consists of 15 residues. Looked up from germline, CDR1 is SGHKS and CDR2 is YYEKEE (reference sequence). The V segment lost 4 bases and the J segment 7 bases; nucleotides outside the gene matches: 5. The CDR3 protein is CASSGGLAGLNEQFF. The CDR3 nucleotides are TGTGCCAGCAGCGGGGGACTAGCGGGACTAAATGAGCAGTTCTTC. Combining the CDR3 with reference TRBV5-5 and TRBJ2-1 gives the whole variable domain DAGVTQSPTHLIKTRGQQVTLRCSPISGHKSVSWYQQVLGQGPQFIFQYYEKEERGRGNFPDRFSARQFPNYSSELNVNALLLGDSALYLCASSGGLAGLNEQFFGPGTRLTVL.